This T cell receptor (beta chain) was sequenced for a study of blood T cell repertoires in COVID-19 (dated by TCRdb to about 2020). For the wider study: The collaborator samples originated in the United States, Italy and Spain and spanned the acute and convalescent phases of COVID-19. The material from the prospective study consisted of cDNA or gDNA derived from T cells, B-cell-depleted T cells, or PBMCs. Deeply sampled blood TCRbeta repertoires from subjects exposed to, actively infected with, or recovered from COVID-19 were included in the dataset. The repertoires were made available in a free public database intended to serve as a resource for research on the immune response to SARS-CoV-2. The samples were drawn from two sources: the first 160 participants of the ongoing ImmuneRACE study, and fewer than 1,500 subjects contributed by 6 global collaborators. A de-identified subject ID, COVID-19 status, age in years and sex were almost always included in the sample metadata. HLA class I and class II types, where available, came from metadata supplied by the sample provider rather than from assay-based typing. Overall results and qualifications from the work: Clinical and demographic metadata were provided uncurated, with the amount varying by source and participant.

Compared with germline, V lacks 2 bases and J lacks 6 bases; bases without a gene match: 7. From the germline V gene, CDR1 is SGHDT and CDR2 is YYEEEE. The CDR3 sequence holds 14 residues, the cysteine and phenylalanine included. Only CDR3 DNA is held: 42 bases, read in frame from base 1. Collaborating institutions collected whole blood in K2EDTA tubes following their own protocols. Collaborator samples were shipped for TCRbeta analysis as frozen whole blood, isolated PBMCs, or DNA extracted from either sample type. The immunoSEQ Assay, a bias-controlled multiplex PCR, was used to amplify TCRbeta CDR3 regions from genomic DNA. As for the original processing: The number of nucleated cells in each sample was estimated from the amplification of reference gene primers within the assay. Sequence reads were collapsed and filtered to measure the absolute abundance of every unique TCRbeta CDR3 rearrangement. Productive Simpson clonality was computed per sample as the square root of Simpson's diversity index over productive rearrangements. The immuneACCESS repertoire file appears here via TCRdb, limited to in-frame rearrangements. These files lack a portion of the clones; in checked studies, under half of the deficit traces to unresolved V genes, and the cause of the others is not known. V and J calls and clone size are those listed in that table; D and trimming were worked out from the DNA. This sample comprises roughly 250,000 clones, about 89% of them detected only once. Approximately 2.2% of the sample comes from the top ten.

In the case of this clone: The clone's antigen remains unknown. Nothing much larger sits one base from this clone, and base qualities are not available.

The specimen was peripheral blood. This receptor chain uses TRBV5-6 and TRBJ1-2; 7 bases in the middle match TRBD1. The receptor was isolated from a woman aged 45 to 65 with acute or convalescent COVID-19. The CDR3 protein is CASSLNRGGNGYTF. The sequence in DNA is TGTGCCAGCAGCTTAAACAGGGGTGGTAATGGCTACACCTTC.